The entry below describes one TCR beta chain. Looked up from germline, CDR1 is SNHLY and CDR2 is FYNNEI. The CDR3 loop spans 13 amino acids. The germline V and J ends were trimmed by 3 bases and 8 bases, with 10 bases remaining between them. The data were obtained in a study of blood T cell repertoires in COVID-19. Overall study: Both acute and convalescent COVID-19 samples were obtained from the United States, Italy and Spain. The analysed material was cDNA or gDNA that came from T cells, B-cell-depleted T cells, or PBMCs.

As originally analysed: Amplification with reference gene primers provided the estimates of nucleated cell counts. The table came from immunoSEQ multiplex PCR; TCRdb's copy has only in-frame clones and leaves some out. V and J calls and clone size are as listed in that table; D and trimming were resolved from the DNA. Of some 150,000 clones in the sample, approximately 80% were seen once. The receptor was isolated from a woman aged 50 to 60 in a cohort sampled during active or convalescent COVID-19. The V gene is TRBV2, the J gene TRBJ1-4; D is undetermined. The sequenced material came from peripheral blood. The CDR3 region is CASSEAGREKLFF. The CDR3, as DNA: TGTGCCAGCAGTGAGGCGGGCAGGGAAAAACTGTTTTTT.